A selection of T cell receptor beta chains follows, all from one sample in a study of shared clonotypes between healthy human individuals. Only in-frame clones appear in the TCRdb table, and some are missing; sequencing was by immunoSEQ multiplex PCR. The sample has hundreds of thousands of clones, about two thirds seen once. What was sequenced was memory CD4+ T cells sorted from blood. All receptors come from a woman younger than 45 in good health. Both conserved end residues are part of each CDR3. D genes are given only for firm matches. Some rows have no size entry. The others give once, few or many, or a class for an expanded clone.

v_gene: TRBV7-9; j_gene: TRBJ1-1; d_gene: -; abundance: -; CDR3nt: TGTGCCAGCAGCCAGTGGGGCGCCAGGGAGGATACTGAAGCTTTCTTT; CDR3aa: CASSQWGAREDTEAFF
v_gene: TRBV28; j_gene: TRBJ1-5; d_gene: TRBD1; abundance: -; CDR3nt: TGTGCCAGCAGGGGGACAGATTATAGCAATCAGCCCCAGCATTTT; CDR3aa: CASRGTDYSNQPQHF
v_gene: TRBV28; j_gene: TRBJ1-1; d_gene: -; abundance: -; CDR3nt: TGTGCCAGCGGGAACCAGGGGCTCGGAAACACTGAAGCTTTCTTT; CDR3aa: CASGNQGLGNTEAFF
v_gene: TRBV30; j_gene: TRBJ2-7; d_gene: -; abundance: -; CDR3nt: TGTGCCTGGGATTCGGACACCTACGAGCAGTACTTC; CDR3aa: CAWDSDTYEQYF
v_gene: TRBV5-8; j_gene: TRBJ2-7; d_gene: TRBD2; abundance: -; CDR3nt: TGTGCCAGCAGCTTGACTAGCGGGAGCTACTACGAGCAGTACTTC; CDR3aa: CASSLTSGSYYEQYF
v_gene: TRBV11-2; j_gene: TRBJ2-7; d_gene: TRBD2; abundance: -; CDR3nt: TGTGCCAGCAGCTTAGCTAGCGGCATTCCCTACGAGCAGTACTTC; CDR3aa: CASSLASGIPYEQYF
v_gene: TRBV2; j_gene: TRBJ1-2; d_gene: -; abundance: -; CDR3nt: TGTGCCAGCAGTGAGCGGGGGCCTTACTATGGCTACACCTTC; CDR3aa: CASSERGPYYGYTF
v_gene: TRBV5-1; j_gene: TRBJ2-1; d_gene: TRBD1; abundance: -; CDR3nt: TGCGCCAGCAGCCATGGACAGGGCACTGAGGAGGTCTTC; CDR3aa: CASSHGQGTEEVF
v_gene: TRBV7-9; j_gene: TRBJ1-1; d_gene: TRBD1; abundance: few; CDR3nt: TGTGCCAGCAGCCGACTCCGGGACAGGGGGTTTCAGAAGGCAGCTTTCTTT; CDR3aa: CASSRLRDRGFQKAAFF
v_gene: TRBV19; j_gene: TRBJ2-7; d_gene: TRBD2; abundance: -; CDR3nt: TGTGCCTCCAGTCGGGGGAGGGCCCGTGACGAGCAGTACTTC; CDR3aa: CASSRGRARDEQYF
v_gene: TRBV7-2; j_gene: TRBJ2-7; d_gene: -; abundance: -; CDR3nt: TGTGCCAGCAGCTTATCTGGGATTTCCTACGAGCAGTACTTC; CDR3aa: CASSLSGISYEQYF
v_gene: TRBV6-6; j_gene: TRBJ1-5; d_gene: -; abundance: -; CDR3nt: TGTGCCAGCAGTTACCTTCCAGGCAATCAGCCCCAGCATTTT; CDR3aa: CASSYLPGNQPQHF
v_gene: TRBV18; j_gene: TRBJ1-5; d_gene: -; abundance: few; CDR3nt: TGTGCCAGCTCACCGGGCTCTGGCAATCAGCCCCAGCATTTT; CDR3aa: CASSPGSGNQPQHF
v_gene: TRBV7-2; j_gene: TRBJ2-1; d_gene: -; abundance: -; CDR3nt: TGTGCCAGCAGCTTACTGGGAGGTGAGCAGTTCTTC; CDR3aa: CASSLLGGEQFF
v_gene: TRBV7-9; j_gene: TRBJ1-5; d_gene: -; abundance: -; CDR3nt: TGTGCCAGCAGCGGCGAGGCGGTACGTCAGCCCCAGCATTTT; CDR3aa: CASSGEAVRQPQHF
v_gene: TRBV28; j_gene: TRBJ1-4; d_gene: -; abundance: -; CDR3nt: TGTGCCAGCAGTTTAGTCGTCTCTCCGGAGGAAAAACTGTTTTTT; CDR3aa: CASSLVVSPEEKLFF
v_gene: TRBV19; j_gene: TRBJ2-7; d_gene: -; abundance: -; CDR3nt: TGTGCCAGTAGAGACGGGACCCGCCACGAGCAGTACTTC; CDR3aa: CASRDGTRHEQYF
v_gene: TRBV27; j_gene: TRBJ1-2; d_gene: TRBD1; abundance: -; CDR3nt: TGTGCCAGCTCCCCCGGGACAGGGGACTATGGCTACACCTTC; CDR3aa: CASSPGTGDYGYTF
v_gene: TRBV11-2; j_gene: TRBJ2-7; d_gene: -; abundance: -; CDR3nt: TGTGCCAGCAGCTTAAACTCCGTCCTGGAGCAGTACTTC; CDR3aa: CASSLNSVLEQYF
v_gene: TRBV27; j_gene: TRBJ2-3; d_gene: -; abundance: -; CDR3nt: TGTGCCAGCAGTTTGAGGGGCGGAGATACGCAGTATTTT; CDR3aa: CASSLRGGDTQYF